This TCR beta chain was identified during a study of T cells in Graves' hyperthyroidism and ophthalmopathy (dated by TCRdb to the late 2010s). Turning to the overall study: To identify distinguishing TCR V-J signatures, a discovery cohort of around 100 patients was used, comprising 43 with Graves' ophthalmopathy and some 60 with stable Graves' hyperthyroidism. The paper describes TCR Vbeta CDR3 sequencing of 140 or so peripheral blood samples, made up of some 40 ophthalmopathy patients, roughly 80 hyperthyroidism patients and around 17 progressor patients. The 100 discovery patients were randomly split 7:3 into training and test sets. In six Graves' hyperthyroidism patients, the study also compared T-cell repertoires from thyroid tissue with T-cell repertoires from blood. Prospective prediction of ophthalmopathy was tested in an independent validation cohort of fewer than 20 hyperthyroidism patients and 17 patients who later progressed to ophthalmopathy. Once sampling was done, hyperthyroidism patients were given methimazole at a starting dose of 30 mg daily, whereas ophthalmopathy patients were given high-dose intravenous methylprednisolone.

Exclusion was applied to patients with uncontrolled infections, other autoimmune diseases, pregnancy or lactation. Clinical symptoms, serum thyroxine and TRAb, thyroid ultrasound, and orbital computed tomography formed the basis for the diagnoses. Total RNA was extracted with Trizol reagent, and quality was checked on an Agilent 2100 Bioanalyzer. Reading the germline V gene (reference sequence) gives CDR1 DFQATT and CDR2 SNEGSKA. Cut back by 5 bases and 2 bases, the V and J ends lie 21 bases apart. The CDR3, cysteine through phenylalanine, is 16 amino acids long. Only the CDR3 portion is preserved as DNA: 48 bases, with reading frame beginning at the first base. As for this clonotype: What antigen it recognizes has not been identified. Base quality data are lacking; no much larger clone is found one base away.

General study outcomes and caveats: During validation, the model predicted progression to ophthalmopathy a median of about 6.5 months ahead of onset, with roughly 65% sensitivity and roughly 75% specificity. Most expanded thyroid clonotypes (frequency above 0.001) were also detected in blood, a finding suggesting that blood repertoires may reflect thyroid immune responses. No statistical method was used to fix the sample size in advance, and group allocation was not hidden from the investigators. A 13 V-J signature model separated ophthalmopathy from stable hyperthyroidism, with approximately 87% sensitivity and roughly 84% specificity in cross-validation and 80%/75% in testing.

The TCR beta CDR3 regions were amplified from the RNA transcripts. The TCR CDR3 was subjected to a first round of RT-PCR using the HTBI primer set and the Qiagen OneStep RT-PCR kit. The libraries were constructed in a second round of multiplex PCR and then size-selected and purified. The libraries were sequenced on an Illumina HiSeq2000 using paired-end 100 bp reads. For the original study's pipeline: SOAPnuke was used to process the raw data, removing reads that contained adapters or uncalled bases, had a mean Phred below 15, or lacked an exact match to the constant primer or identifier. COPE v1.2.5 was used to merge high-quality paired reads, and clonotypes were defined as unique nucleotide sequences. MiTCR v1.1 was used to align clonotypes to the IMGT TRBV, TRBD and TRBJ reference segments. Only V-J combinations with frequency above 0.0001, covering about 99% of repertoires, were analysed. A TCS score was defined as the ratio between F50 (clonal expansion) and ExV (chaos), using BLOSUM62-based TCRdist between CDR3 peptides within each V-J. Welch's t-statistics and random forest reduced roughly 530 V-J features to roughly 13, which were used in a naive Bayes classifier (R e1071). The similarity between thyroid and blood repertoires was quantified using the Morisita-Horn index. TCRdb applied fastp at Q25 and MiXCR to the public reads, then kept only in-frame beta chains. Rows are combined by CDR3 protein, so each entry shows the most common genes and DNA. It is TCRdb's table, rather than the study itself, that gives the V and J calls and clone size. The sample profile shows 450,000 to 700,000 distinct CDR3 sequences; roughly 50% of them were found once. Of the sample, 19% is held by the ten largest clones.

The material sequenced was peripheral blood or thyroid tissue (not recorded which). Here the chain combines TRBV20-1 and TRBJ1-2; TRBD1 could be the D gene, as 5 bases match. The sequence came from an adult woman with Graves' disease, either hyperthyroidism or ophthalmopathy (not recorded which). The CDR3 reads as follows: CSALTLPGQANYGYTF. The DNA is as follows: TGCAGTGCTTTGACCTTACCAGGGCAGGCCAACTATGGCTACACCTTC.